The 18 T cell receptor beta chains below were found in one sample sequenced in a study of OX40 agonist ivuxolimab in advanced cancers. Sequencing used immunoSEQ multiplex PCR; TCRdb keeps in-frame clones, though not all of them. The table has 65,000 to 95,000 clones, 70% to 90% seen once; the top ten hold roughly 6%. Sequencing used CD4+ or CD8+ T cells sorted from blood, obtained in a trial of the OX40 agonist ivuxolimab. These TCRs come from an adult with an advanced solid tumor such as melanoma, head and neck, liver or kidney cancer.

Comment on this clone: This specimen includes other DNA sequences encoding the same CDR3. This chain uses TRBV21-1 with TRBJ2-5; the table assigns TRBD2, which was not confirmed against the DNA. TRBV21-1 is deemed a pseudogene. CDR3 length: 16 amino acids. The CDR3 DNA sequence: TGTGCCAGCAGCAGGGGGGTAGAGCGATACCAAGAGACCCAGTACTTC. It translates to CASSRGVERYQETQYF.

The genes are TRBV10-3 and TRBJ1-1; the D gene is possibly TRBD1 (5 bases). The CDR3 sequence is 16 residues long. The ends were cut back, 3 bases at V and 0 bases at J, with 14 bases in the middle. Germline V CDR1 and CDR2: ENHRY, SYGVKD. DNA for the CDR3: TGTGCCATCAGTGAAAGTGGGGGGTACATGAACACTGAAGCTTTCTTT. Translation gives CAISESGGYMNTEAFF.

The sample holds a few counts of this clone. The chain employs TRBV5-1 and TRBJ2-3; 8 nucleotides align to TRBD2. The germline CDR1 and CDR2 sequences are SGHRS and YFSETQ. V was pared by 1 base and J by 0 bases, with 13 bases of the junction left unmatched. The CDR3 consists of 19 residues. The CDR3 reads CASSLTGGGPYLSTDTQYF. Written as DNA, the CDR3 is TGCGCCAGCAGCTTGACCGGCGGGGGGCCCTACTTGAGCACAGATACGCAGTATTTT.

CDR3 residues: CASSLPLGLASEQFF. CDR3 DNA: TGTGCCAGCAGTTTACCCCTCGGACTAGCTTCTGAGCAGTTCTTC. This chain links TRBV27 with TRBJ2-1, with 8 bases lining up with TRBD2. Germline trimming cut 2 bases from V and 9 bases from J; bases unmatched to any gene: 9. Germline CDR1 is MNHEY and CDR2 is SMNVEV (reference sequence). The CDR3 consists of 15 residues.

This clone was counted between two and nine times. The chain combines TRBV28 with TRBJ2-7; TRBD1 agrees at 8 bases. The ends lost 8 bases at V and 3 bases at J; junction bases unmatched: 12. Germline CDR1 reads MDHEN; CDR2 reads SYDVKM. The CDR3 is made up of 15 amino acids. The CDR3 sequence: CASLNSGTGFYEQYF. CDR3 nucleotides: TGTGCCAGCTTGAACTCCGGGACAGGTTTCTACGAGCAGTACTTC.

This clone was seen only once. J is TRBJ1-5 and V is TRBV2, with 9 bases identical to TRBD1. From germline, CDR1 is SNHLY and CDR2 FYNNEI. The length of the CDR3 is 14 residues. Unmatched junction bases numbered 3, after V lost 3 bases and J lost 6 bases. The CDR3 DNA reads as TGTGCCAGCAGTGAGAACAGGGGGCCTCAGCCCCAGCATTTT. Translation: CASSENRGPQPQHF.

The V gene is TRBV6-5, the J gene TRBJ1-1; no definite D call. Deletions cut 2 bases from V and 1 base from J, with 5 bases between. CDR3 length equals 13 residues. Per germline, CDR1 MNHEY and CDR2 SVGAGI. The CDR3 reads CASSYGQNTEAFF. The CDR3 nucleotides are TGTGCCAGCAGTTACGGGCAGAACACTGAAGCTTTCTTT.

The CDR3 protein is CASKDAGPYEQYF. The CDR3 nucleotides are TGTGCCAGCAAAGACGCAGGGCCCTACGAGCAGTACTTC. The chain uses TRBV27 and TRBJ2-7, with D perhaps TRBD1 (5 bases). CDR3 length equals 13 residues. The germline V gene has CDR1 MNHEY and CDR2 SMNVEV (reference sequence). V lost 7 bases, J lost 2 bases, and 12 bases lay in between.

The CDR3 loop reads CASIPTPGLLYEQYF. Written as DNA, the CDR3 is TGTGCCAGCATCCCAACCCCGGGCCTTCTTTACGAGCAGTACTTC. The chain joins TRBV6-6 to TRBJ2-7; D call uncertain. With 7 bases removed from V and 4 bases from J, the gap between germline ends came to 20 bases. CDR3 size: 15 residues. Per germline, CDR1 MNHNY and CDR2 SVGAGI (reference sequence).

This clone was counted once. This sequence joins TRBV19 and TRBJ2-3; D remains unclear. Deletions cut 4 bases from V and 6 bases from J, with 8 bases between. In germline, CDR1 is LNHDA, CDR2 SQIVND (reference sequence). This CDR3 region has 12 residues. The CDR3 region has the DNA TGTGCCAGTAGTAGCCCTGCCGATACGCAGTATTTT. This translates into CASSSPADTQYF. The full variable domain, its missing parts supplied by reference TRBV19 and TRBJ2-3, is DGGITQSPKYLFRKEGQNVTLSCEQNLNHDAMYWYRQDPGQGLRLIYYSQIVNDFQKGDIAEGYSVSREKKESFPLTVTSAQKNPTAFYLCASSSPADTQYFGPGTRLTVL.

J is TRBJ1-3 and V is TRBV15; no firm D call. CDR1 LNHNV and CDR2 YYDKDF come from the germline V gene (reference sequence). CDR3 length equals 15 residues. V was cut by 0 bases and J by 4 bases, with 10 bases left in between. CDR3 bases: TGTGCCACCAGCAGAGACTTGTTCAGAGGAAACACCATATATTTT. Protein: CATSRDLFRGNTIYF.

The chain is built from TRBV9 and TRBJ2-7, with D perhaps TRBD1 (6 bases). Germline CDR1 reads SGDLS; CDR2 reads YYNGEE. The CDR3 consists of 14 residues. Trimming stripped 3 bases from V and 4 bases from J, with 14 bases between. The CDR3 reads CASSAQQGRYEQYF. CDR3 DNA sequence: TGTGCCAGCAGCGCGCAACAGGGTCGGTACGAGCAGTACTTC.

V is TRBV7-8 and J is TRBJ1-5, with a tentative D call TRBD1 (5 bases). Per the germline V gene, CDR1 is SGHVS and CDR2 is FQNEAQ. The CDR3 contains 17 residues. Trimming removed 1 base at V and 1 base at J, with 14 bases between. The CDR3 spells CASSLVLLQASNQPQHF. CDR3 in DNA: TGTGCCAGCAGCTTAGTGTTATTACAGGCCAGCAATCAGCCCCAGCATTTT.

The chain recombines TRBV6-1 with TRBJ2-1; unclear D gene. The CDR3 has 14 amino acids. The ends were cut back, 4 bases at V and 8 bases at J, with 15 bases in the middle. Germline lookup yields CDR1 MNHNS and CDR2 SASEGT. The CDR3 DNA reads as TGTGCCAGCAGTGTAACACAGATAAATCATGAGCAGTTCTTC. Protein: CASSVTQINHEQFF.

The rearrangement joins TRBV6-5 to TRBJ2-5; D may correspond to TRBD1 or TRBD2 (5 bases each). The J call is uncertain, as TRBJ2-7 better fits the DNA end. Per the germline V gene, CDR1 is MNHEY and CDR2 is SVGAGI. The CDR3 extends over 15 amino acids. This CDR3 is CASGLGGRGPGEQYF. The CDR3 DNA is TGTGCCAGCGGGCTTGGAGGACGGGGACCGGGCGAGCAGTACTTC.

J is TRBJ1-1 and V is TRBV5-8, with no clear D. The V gene's germline CDR1 is SGHTS and CDR2 YDEGEE. V was pared by 2 bases and J by 0 bases, with 11 bases between. There are 15 residues in the CDR3. The CDR3 is CASSFGGGLNTEAFF. In nucleotides, the CDR3 is TGTGCCAGCAGCTTTGGAGGTGGCTTGAACACTGAAGCTTTCTTT.

In the case of this clone: The identical CDR3 is also encoded by other nucleotide sequences in the sample. CDR3 bases: TGTGCCAGCAGCCTTCCCCCAGGGGAGCAGTACTTC. Its translation is CASSLPPGEQYF. The chain uses TRBV7-6 and TRBJ2-7; TRBD1 is a possible D gene (5 bases). Trimming left V 5 bases short and J 7 bases short, with 12 bases between. Germline CDR1 reads SGHVS; CDR2 reads FNYEAQ. The CDR3 covers 12 residues.

The V and J genes are TRBV9 and TRBJ2-7; either TRBD1 or TRBD2 may supply D (5 bases each). CDR3 length: 15 residues. V gave up 2 bases and J gave up 3 bases, with 15 bases separating them. CDR1 is SGDLS and CDR2 is YYNGEE in the germline V gene. Written as DNA, the CDR3 is TGTGCCAGCAGCGTCACCGGGACGGAAGTCTACGAGCAGTACTTC. It yields the protein CASSVTGTEVYEQYF.